The sequence of this TCR beta chain was determined in a study of cytomegalovirus exposure and HLA in healthy donors. General study findings and limits: In a later analysis, HLA-C alleles had the fewest associated TCRs, DRB1 alleles the most. The study flagged fewer than 200 TCR beta chains as cytomegalovirus-associated. The later analysis indicated that the majority of CMV-associated TCR beta chains appeared HLA-restricted.

Trimming left V 4 bases short and J 3 bases short, with 15 bases between. The CDR3 has 14 amino acids. Germline V gene sequence: CDR1 SQVTM, CDR2 ANQGSEA. Use of 60 Vbeta and 13 Jbeta primers characterized the PCR. Profiled with immunoSEQ multiplex PCR; TCRdb holds only in-frame clones, not every one. Here the sample spans under 200,000 clones, around 68% being singletons. Only a few counts were recorded for this clone. What it recognizes is unknown. Sample: PBMCs. This TCR was recovered from a man aged 45-60 years in good health and CMV-seronegative. This chain connects TRBV29-1 to TRBJ1-1; no definite D call. The CDR3 DNA sequence: TGCAGCGTTGGAGGGAACCGGTGGGACACTGAAGCTTTCTTT. The encoded protein is CSVGGNRWDTEAFF.